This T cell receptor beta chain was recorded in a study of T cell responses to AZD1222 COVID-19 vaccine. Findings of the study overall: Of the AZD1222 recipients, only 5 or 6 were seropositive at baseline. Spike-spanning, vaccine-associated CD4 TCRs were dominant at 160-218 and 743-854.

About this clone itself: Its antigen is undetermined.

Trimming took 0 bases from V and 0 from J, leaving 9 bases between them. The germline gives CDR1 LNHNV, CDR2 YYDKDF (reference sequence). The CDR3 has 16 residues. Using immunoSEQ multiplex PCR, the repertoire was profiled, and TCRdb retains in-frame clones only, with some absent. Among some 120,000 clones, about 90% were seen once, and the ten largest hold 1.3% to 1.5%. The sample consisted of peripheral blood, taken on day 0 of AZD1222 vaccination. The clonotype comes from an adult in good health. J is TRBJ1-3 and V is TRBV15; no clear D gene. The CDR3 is CATSRDFEVSGNTIYF. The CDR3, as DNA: TGTGCCACCAGCAGAGATTTCGAAGTCTCTGGAAACACCATATATTTT.